One sample yielded the 23 T cell receptor beta chains listed below, sequenced in a study of T cell repertoires in cytomegalovirus infection. TCRdb independently ran MiXCR on the reads; one entry per CDR3 protein. In the table there are some 440,000 distinct CDR3 sequences, under 40% of which are singletons. The sample consisted of PBMCs. These TCRs come from a human donor in good health (CMV status not recorded). Some clones in this sample may be carry-over from other donors' samples.

The V call is TRBV5-5, the J call TRBJ1-2; TRBD1 is a possible D gene (5 bases). This CDR3 has 14 amino acids. In germline, CDR1 is SGHKS, CDR2 YYEKEE (reference sequence). Trimming cost V 3 bases and J 0 bases, with 9 bases left between them. CDR3 sequence: CASSSDTTNYGYTF. The CDR3 DNA reads as TGTGCCAGCAGCTCGGACACGACTAACTATGGCTACACCTTC.

This clonotype appeared a few times. This CDR3 is CASSYSLTASSYNSPLHF. Written as DNA, the CDR3 is TGTGCCAGCAGTTACTCGTTGACAGCCAGCTCCTATAATTCACCCCTCCACTTT. The rearrangement links TRBV6-5 to TRBJ1-6; TRBD1 is a possible D gene (5 bases). With 0 bases removed from V and 0 bases from J, the gap between germline ends came to 12 bases. The CDR3 totals 18 residues. CDR1 and CDR2 (germline): MNHEY, SVGAGI.

This clonotype was recorded once. With a much larger clone just one base away, this may be a read error. The genes are TRBV7-2 and TRBJ1-6; D is unresolved. The CDR3 contains 14 residues. Germline V lookup: CDR1 SGHTA, CDR2 FQGNSA. The CDR3 spells CASSSTEYNSPLPF. The CDR3 DNA reads as TGTGCCAGCAGCTCAACAGAATATAATTCACCCCTCCCCTTT.

This clonotype was counted only a few times. This chain uses TRBV19 with TRBJ2-3; D gene uncertain. The length of the CDR3 is 13 residues. Trimming removed 6 bases from V and 0 bases from J, with 7 bases in between. Germline V gene sequence: CDR1 LNHDA, CDR2 SQIVND (reference sequence). The CDR3 sequence: CASRASSTDTQYF. Here the CDR3 DNA reads TGTGCCAGTAGGGCCAGTAGCACAGATACGCAGTATTTT.

V is TRBV5-6 and J is TRBJ2-6; D is undetermined. V was trimmed by 3 bases and J by 1 base, leaving 8 bases between them. The CDR3 is made up of 15 amino acids. CDR1 and CDR2 from the germline V gene are SGHDT and YYEEEE. CDR3 region: CASSWGFSGANVLTF. The CDR3 coding sequence is TGTGCCAGCAGCTGGGGATTTTCTGGGGCCAACGTCCTGACTTTC.

This clonotype showed up many times. The chain carries TRBV7-2 and TRBJ2-7, with TRBD2 as a possible D gene (6 bases). Looked up from germline, CDR1 is SGHTA and CDR2 is FQGNSA. The CDR3 is 14 amino acids. V was shortened by 1 base and J by 1 base, with 8 bases between the two germline ends. This CDR3 reads CASSLVGGSYEQYF. The DNA for the CDR3 is TGTGCCAGCAGCTTAGTCGGGGGTTCCTACGAGCAGTACTTC.

The rearrangement links TRBV29-1 to TRBJ1-2, with TRBD1 as a possible D gene (6 bases). The V end was cut by 4 bases, the J end by 2 bases, with 14 bases between. CDR3 length equals 14 residues. Germline assignment: CDR1 SQVTM and CDR2 ANQGSEA. The CDR3 loop reads CSVVSEQGNYGYTF. CDR3 bases: TGCAGCGTTGTGAGCGAACAGGGAAACTATGGCTACACCTTC. The full variable domain, completed using reference TRBV29-1 and TRBJ1-2, is SAVISQKPSRDICQRGTSLTIQCQVDSQVTMMFWYRQQPGQSLTLIATANQGSEATYESGFVIDKFPISRPNLTFSTLTVSNMSPEDSSIYLCSVVSEQGNYGYTFGSGTRLTVV.

The rearrangement uses TRBV29-1 and TRBJ1-1; D uncertain. CDR1 and CDR2 from the germline V gene are SQVTM and ANQGSEA. With 4 bases removed from V and 3 bases from J, the gap between germline ends came to 12 bases. The CDR3 loop spans 13 amino acids. This CDR3 reads CSVVRGVDTEAFF. For the CDR3, the DNA is TGCAGCGTTGTTCGGGGTGTTGACACTGAAGCTTTCTTT.

The rearrangement links TRBV12-3 or TRBV12-4 to TRBJ1-1; D is unresolved. V lost 3 bases to trimming and J lost 7 bases, with 6 bases between them. CDR3 length: 11 amino acids. The DNA of the CDR3 is TGTGCCAGCAGTTTGACCCTTGAAGCTTTCTTT. It is translated as CASSLTLEAFF.

A word on this clonotype: It is likely a read error, because the conserved phenylalanine at the end of the CDR3 is missing. No DNA is shown, since the ends of the CDR3 on it are uncertain; the CDR3 is the one TCRdb lists. The J gene is TRBJ2-1, the V gene TRBV6-8; the listed D gene, TRBD1, was not tested against the DNA. CDR1 MNHGY and CDR2 SAAAGT come from the germline V gene. Counting both end residues, the CDR3 totals 13 amino acids. CDR3 sequence: CASRSGTANEQLL.

The chain joins TRBV11-3 to TRBJ2-2, with no clear D. The V end was cut by 1 base, the J end by 6 bases, with 12 bases between. This CDR3 region has 15 residues. Per the germline V gene, CDR1 is SGHNT and CDR2 is YENEEA. The CDR3 here is CASSLGLSYAGELFF. DNA of the CDR3: TGTGCCAGCAGCTTAGGGTTATCCTACGCCGGGGAGCTGTTTTTT.

This clonotype was observed a handful of times. The chain links TRBV12-3 or TRBV12-4 to TRBJ2-1, with D tentatively TRBD1 or TRBD2 (6 bases each). This CDR3 comprises 11 residues. Trimming pared 1 base from V and 13 bases from J, leaving 8 bases between. The CDR3 sequence is CASSLGGAQFF. Written as DNA, the CDR3 is TGTGCCAGCAGTTTAGGGGGGGCCCAGTTCTTC.

This clonotype appeared many times. This rearrangement joins TRBV12-3 or TRBV12-4 to TRBJ1-2, with D possibly TRBD1 on 5 matching bases. The length of the CDR3 is 14 residues. V was shortened by 5 bases and J by 4 bases, with 14 bases between the two germline ends. DNA for the CDR3: TGTGCCAGCAGTACCCGGGGGGGGGGCTATGGCTACACCTTC. Its protein is CASSTRGGGYGYTF.

This clonotype was observed many times. The rearrangement joins TRBV7-2 to TRBJ2-3; no clear D. From germline, CDR1 is SGHTA and CDR2 FQGNSA. The ends were cut back, 7 bases at V and 10 bases at J, with 9 bases in the middle. The CDR3 has 10 amino acids. The CDR3 region has the DNA TGTGCCAGCACCGAAGGATCGCAGTATTTT. Amino acid sequence: CASTEGSQYF.

In its sample, this clonotype was seen many times. V gene TRBV7-2 combines with J gene TRBJ2-7, with D possibly matching TRBD1 (6 bases). From germline, CDR1 is SGHTA and CDR2 FQGNSA. CDR3 length equals 16 residues. The V gene lost 1 base and the J gene lost 1 base, with 14 bases spanning the gap. CDR3 amino acids: CASSLGKGTLSYEQYF. The CDR3 region has the DNA TGTGCCAGCAGCTTAGGAAAGGGGACATTGTCCTACGAGCAGTACTTC.

The sample holds a few counts of this clonotype. The chain carries TRBV19 and TRBJ2-5, with D maybe TRBD2 (7 bases). The CDR3 is 19 amino acids. Trimming left V 7 bases short and J 1 base short, with 28 bases between. Germline V gene lookup returns CDR1 LNHDA and CDR2 SQIVND (reference sequence). The CDR3 is CASKGTGRETSQVQETQYF. CDR3 DNA: TGTGCCAGTAAGGGTACAGGGCGGGAGACTAGCCAAGTCCAAGAGACCCAGTACTTC.

The chain employs TRBV27 and TRBJ2-1; D gene uncertain. Germline V gives CDR1 MNHEY, CDR2 SMNVEV (reference sequence). The V gene lost 2 bases and the J gene lost 6 bases, with 14 bases spanning the gap. CDR3 length: 15 amino acids. Here the CDR3 DNA reads TGTGCCAGCAGTTTAATTCTGGGCAGTTTCAATGAGCAGTTCTTC. Amino acids: CASSLILGSFNEQFF.

For the CDR3, the DNA is TGCAGCGTTGCGTTAGGGGGCCCCACAGATACGCAGTATTTT. Amino acid sequence: CSVALGGPTDTQYF. The chain joins TRBV29-1 to TRBJ2-3; 7 bases match TRBD1. This CDR3 has 14 amino acids. After removal of 4 bases from V and 2 bases from J, the junction contained 6 bases not matched to a gene. From germline, CDR1 is SQVTM and CDR2 ANQGSEA.

Points on this clonotype: A much larger clone lies a single base off, so this may be a read error. The V gene is TRBV4-3, the J gene TRBJ2-3; TRBD2 matches at 7 bases. Germline CDR1 is LGHNA and CDR2 is YSLEER. The CDR3 is 18 residues long. The CDR3 DNA reads as TGCGCCAGCAGCCAAGATCGTACCAGCGGGGTGCTCACAGAAACGCAGTATTTT. Amino acids: CASSQDRTSGVLTETQYF.

This clonotype was seen a handful of times. The chain uses TRBV4-1 and TRBJ2-3; D remains ambiguous. CDR1 MGHRA and CDR2 YSYEKL come from the germline V gene. The CDR3 is 13 residues long. Trimming removed 0 bases at V and 5 bases at J, with 6 bases between. This CDR3 reads CASSQDQRDTQYF. CDR3 sequence (DNA): TGCGCCAGCAGCCAAGATCAGAGAGATACGCAGTATTTT.

Turning to this clonotype: As the CDR3 is not closed by the conserved phenylalanine or tryptophan, this likely results from a read error. The V gene is TRBV7-3, the J gene TRBJ2-5; 12 nucleotides match TRBD2. With V trimmed by 5 bases and J by 1 base, 11 bases remained unmatched. The CDR3 length is 18 residues. CDR1 and CDR2 from the germline V gene are SGHTA and FQGTGA. The CDR3 DNA is TGTGCCAGCAGCAACCGGGGGGGACTAGCGGGTATCCAAGAGACCCAGTACTTA. As protein: CASSNRGGLAGIQETQYL.

In regard to this clonotype: The CDR3 ends on some other residue instead of the conserved phenylalanine or tryptophan, so this is likely a read error. V is TRBV2 and J is TRBJ2-2, with unresolved D. Germline-derived CDR1 and CDR2 are SNHLY and FYNNEI. This CDR3 region has 13 residues. Trimming pared 2 bases from V and 4 bases from J, leaving 5 bases between. CDR3 residues: CASSERPTGELFC. In DNA, the CDR3 is TGTGCCAGCAGTGAACGGCCCACCGGGGAGCTGTTTTGT.

V is TRBV6-6 and J is TRBJ2-1; the match to TRBD2 covers 9 bases. Germline V gene sequence: CDR1 MNHNY, CDR2 SVGAGI (reference sequence). The CDR3 sequence is 14 residues long. J was trimmed by 6 bases and V by 2 bases; bases with no gene match: 2. The DNA of the CDR3 is TGTGCCAGCAGTTACGGACTAGCGTCCAATGAGCAGTTCTTC. Translating gives CASSYGLASNEQFF.